This T cell receptor beta chain was sequenced in a study of blood T cells in healthy people across ages. Each individual donor underwent a draw of ten milliliters of peripheral blood. CDR3 length: 19 amino acids. V gave up 0 bases and J gave up 2 bases, with 17 bases separating them. Germline values: CDR1 MGHRA, CDR2 YSYEKL. Combining a sample-barcoded 5' primer with a J-beta primer mix, a second PCR ran for about 7 to 11 cycles. A minimum of 2.5 million CDR3-containing paired-end reads was obtained for each sample. In TCRdb, the 5' RACE reads were re-called with MiXCR into one record per CDR3 protein. This table holds roughly 2 million distinct CDR3 sequences, 49% found once. This clonotype showed up just a few times.

The sequencing sample was made of blood. The chain couples TRBV4-1 to TRBJ2-6, with D perhaps being TRBD1 or TRBD2 (6 bases each). This TCR came from a woman between 35 and 50 years old in good health. The CDR3 DNA reads as TGCGCCAGCAGCCAAGATAGGGGGGCTTTAAGGGCTGGGGCCAACGTCCTGACTTTC. Translated, it gives CASSQDRGALRAGANVLTF.